The 15 T cell receptor beta chains reported below all come from one sample, sequenced in a study of blood T cell repertoires in COVID-19. This table comes from immunoSEQ multiplex PCR, and its TCRdb copy is limited to in-frame clones, with some not included. Here the sample spans some 130,000 clones, about nine tenths being singletons. The source material was peripheral blood. The receptors were sampled from a man aged 50 or older with active COVID-19.

The chain employs TRBV2 and TRBJ1-5; D unresolved. The V end lost 6 bases, the J end lost 6 bases, and 12 bases lay between the germline ends. Germline V gene data show CDR1 as SNHLY and CDR2 as FYNNEI. This CDR3 comprises 13 residues. The CDR3 nucleotides are TGTGCCAGCAGGGGGAGAGGAGGTCAGCCCCAGCATTTT. This sequence encodes CASRGRGGQPQHF.

The rearrangement joins TRBV18 to TRBJ1-2; D is possibly TRBD1 (6 bases). Germline V gene lookup returns CDR1 KGHSH and CDR2 LQKENI. The CDR3 runs to 14 residues. Trimming removed 6 bases from V and 4 bases from J, with 15 bases in between. CDR3 sequence (DNA): TGTGCCAGCTCCGTGGACAGCTTATTCTATGGCTACACCTTC. It yields the protein CASSVDSLFYGYTF.

This clone occurred once. The V gene is TRBV6-5, the J gene TRBJ1-1, with no clear D. Germline V gives CDR1 MNHEY, CDR2 SVGAGI. V shed 7 bases and J shed 5 bases, with 11 bases lying between them. The CDR3 totals 12 residues. DNA for the CDR3: TGTGCCAGCAAGGAGGGATGGACTGAAGCTTTCTTT. Protein: CASKEGWTEAFF.

V gene TRBV2 combines with J gene TRBJ2-2; 8 bases match TRBD1. J was trimmed by 6 bases and V by 4 bases; bases with no gene match: 7. Per germline, CDR1 SNHLY and CDR2 FYNNEI. This CDR3 has 15 residues. CDR3 sequence (DNA): TGTGCCAGCAGTGGACAGGGGCGAGGACCCGGGGAGCTGTTTTTT. Amino acid sequence: CASSGQGRGPGELFF. Drawing the rest from reference TRBV2 and TRBJ2-2, the complete variable domain is EPEVTQTPSHQVTQMGQEVILRCVPISNHLYFYWYRQILGQKVEFLVSFYNNEISEKSEIFDDQFSVERPDGSNFTLKIRSTKLEDSAMYFCASSGQGRGPGELFFGEGSRLTVL.

The rearrangement uses TRBV12-3 or TRBV12-4 and TRBJ2-5, with 7 bases matching TRBD1. CDR3 size: 13 residues. The V segment lost 5 bases and the J segment 0 bases; nucleotides outside the gene matches: 0. The chain's CDR3 is CASSGTDQETQYF. The CDR3 nucleotides are TGTGCCAGCAGTGGGACAGACCAAGAGACCCAGTACTTC.

This CDR3 reads CASSPGTENQPQHF. The CDR3 DNA is TGCGCCAGCAGCCCTGGGACAGAAAATCAGCCCCAGCATTTT. The chain recombines TRBV5-1 with TRBJ1-5, with 7 bases lining up with TRBD1. The CDR3 is 14 amino acids. The junction had 5 bases not matched to a gene; V was cut back by 4 bases and J by 4 bases. The germline V gene has CDR1 SGHRS and CDR2 YFSETQ.

This sequence joins TRBV15 and TRBJ2-5; 10 bases fit TRBD1. The V and J ends lost 8 bases and 5 bases, in that order; junction bases with no gene match: 8. CDR1 and CDR2 (germline): LNHNV, YYDKDF (reference sequence). The CDR3 totals 14 residues. In nucleotides, the CDR3 is TGTGCCACCGGGGCGATGACAGGGGGCGAGACCCAGTACTTC. Its translation: CATGAMTGGETQYF.

The chain combines TRBV11-2 with TRBJ1-1, with 7 bases aligning to TRBD1. Germline CDR1 is SGHAT and CDR2 is FQNNGV. This CDR3 is 13 amino acids long. V lost 5 bases to trimming and J lost 3 bases; unmatched junction nucleotides: 3. CDR3 residues: CASSVRGHTEAFF. In DNA, the CDR3 is TGTGCCAGCAGCGTAAGGGGGCACACTGAAGCTTTCTTT.

This sequence joins TRBV7-2 and TRBJ2-2; 7 positions match TRBD2. V dropped 7 bases and J dropped 7; count of bases not matched to a gene: 3. CDR1 SGHTA and CDR2 FQGNSA come from the germline V gene. CDR3 length: 12 residues. In DNA, the CDR3 is TGTGCCAGCACGCGGGAGCTCGGGGAGCTGTTTTTT. This translates into CASTRELGELFF.

The chain combines TRBV2 with TRBJ2-3, with 10 nucleotides matching TRBD2. The CDR3 runs to 17 residues. The J segment lost 3 bases and the V segment lost 3 bases, leaving 9 bases of the junction unmatched. Germline CDR1 and CDR2: SNHLY and FYNNEI. The DNA for the CDR3 is TGTGCCAGCAGTGACTTGGCTAGCGGGGGTATAACAGATACGCAGTATTTT. Protein product: CASSDLASGGITDTQYF.

CDR3 sequence reads: CASSLAGPAGATNEKLFF. CDR3 DNA: TGTGCCAGCAGCTTAGCGGGGCCTGCAGGGGCAACTAATGAAAAACTGTTTTTT. The chain uses TRBV7-7 and TRBJ1-4; D perhaps matches TRBD1 (6 bases). Per the germline V gene, CDR1 is SSHAT and CDR2 is FNYEAQ (reference sequence). With 0 bases removed from V and 0 bases from J, the gap between germline ends came to 14 bases. The CDR3 is made up of 18 amino acids.

The chain uses TRBV18 and TRBJ1-5, with unresolved D. Between the trimmed V and J ends, which lost 3 bases and 2 bases, there was a span of 8 bases. The CDR3 is 14 residues long. Germline values: CDR1 KGHSH, CDR2 LQKENI. In DNA, the CDR3 is TGTGCCAGCTCACCGAGAGAGGGCAATCAGCCCCAGCATTTT. Translated, it gives CASSPREGNQPQHF.

The chain uses TRBV18 and TRBJ2-3; 11 bases fit TRBD2. Germline V lookup: CDR1 KGHSH, CDR2 LQKENI. V lost 0 bases and J lost 9; bases outside the gene matches: 5. This CDR3 is 15 amino acids long. CDR3 amino acids: CASSPPILAGDTQYF. CDR3 nucleotides: TGTGCCAGCTCACCACCGATACTAGCGGGGGACACGCAGTATTTT.

The chain recombines TRBV7-9 with TRBJ2-7, with 10 bases matching TRBD2. The CDR3 spans 14 residues. J was trimmed by 4 bases and V by 1 base; bases with no gene match: 1. CDR1 and CDR2 (germline): SEHNR, FQNEAQ (reference sequence). The CDR3 spells CASSLVAGGYEQYF. The CDR3 coding sequence is TGTGCCAGCAGCTTAGTAGCGGGGGGATACGAGCAGTACTTC.

The chain recombines TRBV12-5 with TRBJ2-1; D is ambiguous. V lost 8 bases, J lost 9 bases, and 11 bases lay in between. CDR1 is LGHNT and CDR2 is FRNRAP in the germline V gene. This CDR3 contains 11 residues. The CDR3 spells CASRTGTEQFF. As DNA, the CDR3 is TGTGCTAGTCGTACTGGTACTGAGCAGTTCTTC.